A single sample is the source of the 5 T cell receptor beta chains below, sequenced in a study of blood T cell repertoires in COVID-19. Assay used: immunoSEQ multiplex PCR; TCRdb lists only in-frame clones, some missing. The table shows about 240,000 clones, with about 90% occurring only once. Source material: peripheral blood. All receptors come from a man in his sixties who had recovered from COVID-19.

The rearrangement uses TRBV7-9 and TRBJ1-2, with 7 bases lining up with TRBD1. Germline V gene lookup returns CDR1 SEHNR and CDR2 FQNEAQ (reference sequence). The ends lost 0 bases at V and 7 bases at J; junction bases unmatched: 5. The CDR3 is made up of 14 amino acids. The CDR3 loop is CASSLADRSGGYTF. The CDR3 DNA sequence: TGTGCCAGCAGCTTAGCGGACAGGTCCGGTGGCTACACCTTC.

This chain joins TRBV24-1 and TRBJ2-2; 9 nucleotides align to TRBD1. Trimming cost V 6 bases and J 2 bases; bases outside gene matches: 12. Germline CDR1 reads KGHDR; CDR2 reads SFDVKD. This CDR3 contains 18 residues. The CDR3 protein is CATSPGTGRWANTGELFF. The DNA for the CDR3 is TGTGCCACCAGTCCCGGGACAGGGAGGTGGGCCAACACCGGGGAGCTGTTTTTT.

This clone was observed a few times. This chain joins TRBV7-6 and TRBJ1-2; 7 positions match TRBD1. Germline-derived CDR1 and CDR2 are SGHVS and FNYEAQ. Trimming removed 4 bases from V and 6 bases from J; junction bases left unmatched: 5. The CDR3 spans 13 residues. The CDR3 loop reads CASSYRGGNGYTF. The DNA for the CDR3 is TGTGCCAGCAGCTACAGGGGCGGGAATGGCTACACCTTC.

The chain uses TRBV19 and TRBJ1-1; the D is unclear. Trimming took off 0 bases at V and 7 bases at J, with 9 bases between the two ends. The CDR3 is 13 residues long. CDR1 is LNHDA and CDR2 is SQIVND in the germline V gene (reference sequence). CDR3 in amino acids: CASSIDRSREAFF. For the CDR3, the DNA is TGTGCCAGTAGTATAGATCGGAGTCGTGAAGCTTTCTTT.

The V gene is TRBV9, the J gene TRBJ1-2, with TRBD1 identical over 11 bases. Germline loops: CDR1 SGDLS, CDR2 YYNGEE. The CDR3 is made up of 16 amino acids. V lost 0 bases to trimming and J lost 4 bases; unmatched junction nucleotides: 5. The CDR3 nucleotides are TGTGCCAGCAGCGTAGACCGGGACAGGGGGAGCTATGGCTACACCTTC. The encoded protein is CASSVDRDRGSYGYTF.